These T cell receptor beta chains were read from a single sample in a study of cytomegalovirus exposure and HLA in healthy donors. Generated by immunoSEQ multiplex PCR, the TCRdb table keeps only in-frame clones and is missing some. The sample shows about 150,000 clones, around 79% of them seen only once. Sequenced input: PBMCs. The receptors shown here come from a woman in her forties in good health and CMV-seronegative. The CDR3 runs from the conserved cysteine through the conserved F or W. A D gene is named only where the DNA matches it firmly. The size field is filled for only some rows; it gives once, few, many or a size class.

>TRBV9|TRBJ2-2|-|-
TGTGCCAGCAGCCCCAGCGATATGAACACCGGGGAGCTGTTTTTT
CASSPSDMNTGELFF
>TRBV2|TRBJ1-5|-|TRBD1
TGTGCCAGCAGTGGACAGGGGGTGGCTCAGCCCCAGCATTTT
CASSGQGVAQPQHF
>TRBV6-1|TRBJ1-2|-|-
TGTGCCAGCTTTGGCGGCCCCTCAAGAGGCTACACCTTC
CASFGGPSRGYTF
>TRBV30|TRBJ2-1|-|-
TGTGCTTGCCTTCTAGCGAGCTCCTACAATGAGCAGTTCTTC
CACLLASSYNEQFF
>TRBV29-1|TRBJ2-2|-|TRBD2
TGCAGCGTTGAGAAGGGACTAGCGGCTACCGGGGAGCTGTTTTTT
CSVEKGLAATGELFF
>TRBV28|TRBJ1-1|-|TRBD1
TGTGCCAGCAGTCTGGGAAACAGGGGGAACACTGAAGCTTTCTTT
CASSLGNRGNTEAFF
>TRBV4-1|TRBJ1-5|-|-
TGCGCCAGCAGCCAAGTTCCGGGTCCCCAGCATTTT
CASSQVPGPQHF
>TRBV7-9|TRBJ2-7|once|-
TGTGCCAGCAGCCTTACAGAGAGCTCCTACGAGCAGTACTTC
CASSLTESSYEQYF
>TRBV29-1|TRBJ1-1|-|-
TGCAGCGTTGTTTGGACAGCGAACACTGAAGCTTTCTTT
CSVVWTANTEAFF
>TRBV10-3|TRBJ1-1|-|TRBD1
TGTGCCATCAGCATGACAGGGGACACTGAAGCTTTCTTT
CAISMTGDTEAFF
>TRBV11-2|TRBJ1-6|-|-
TGTGCCAGCAGCTTAGCCCGGACAGTGAATTCACCCCTCCACTTT
CASSLARTVNSPLHF
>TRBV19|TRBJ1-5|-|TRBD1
TGTGCCAGTAGTATCGGGACAGGGTATGTTCAGCCCCAGCATTTT
CASSIGTGYVQPQHF
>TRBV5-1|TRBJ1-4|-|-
TGCGCCAGCAGCTTGTTCGGGAGATTGGAAGGAGGGATGAATGAAAAACTGTTTTTT
CASSLFGRLEGGMNEKLFF
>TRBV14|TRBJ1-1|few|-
TGTGCCAGCAGGGGACAACTGAACACTGAAGCTTTCTTT
CASRGQLNTEAFF
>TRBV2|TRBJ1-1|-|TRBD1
TGTGCCAGCAAGGGACAGGGAGGTTCCACTGAAGCTTTCTTT
CASKGQGGSTEAFF
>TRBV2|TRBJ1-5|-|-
TGTGCCAGCAGTGATGGCGGTACGCGTGACAATCAGCCCCAGCATTTT
CASSDGGTRDNQPQHF